The present T cell receptor (beta chain) was sequenced within a study of vaccination and CD4 T cells after COVID-19. Across the study: Overlapping spike peptides of SARS-CoV-2, HCoV-NL63, HCoV-OC43 and HCoV-229E stimulated the cells. Control cultures, each given a CEFX pool, an HIV-1 Nef pool, or no peptide, were included. Study-wide results and limits: Convalescent patients gained a median approximately 88% of their reactive clones only post-vaccination.

The CDR3 is 15 amino acids. Sample treatment: roughly 11-day PBMC culture with coronavirus spike peptide pools or control peptides (ViraFEST assay). IL-2 at approximately 10 IU/ml and peptide pools at approximately 10 ug/ml were added to PBMCs cultured at over 1.5 million per well. This clonotype was detected a few times. Its antigen remains unidentified. Germline and junction disagree at one end, which may indicate a read error. An Oncomine TCR Beta short-read assay was used to sequence the DNA from cultured CD4+ T cells. TCRdb reanalysed the PCR reads using MiXCR and keeps one entry per CDR3 protein. The data show some 16,000 distinct CDR3 sequences, with around 44% seen just once and 6.5% to 8% held by the top ten.

This chain uses TRBV12-3 or TRBV12-4 with TRBJ2-5; 9 bases fit TRBD1. The specimen comprised CD4+ T cells from blood, cultured in vitro, sampled after SARS-CoV-2 vaccination. This receptor was obtained from a human donor who had recovered from COVID-19. CDR3 sequence reads: CASSLDRGVWETQYF. The CDR3 DNA is TGTGCCAGCAGCTTAGACAGGGGGGTTTGGGAGACCCAGTACTTC.